This T cell receptor beta chain came from a study of blood T cell repertoires in COVID-19. Turning to the study itself: There were acute and convalescent COVID-19 samples, and they came from the United States, Italy and Spain.

Germline V gene sequence: CDR1 GTSNPN, CDR2 SVGIG (reference sequence). The CDR3 sequence is 12 residues long. J was trimmed by 7 bases and V by 8 bases; bases with no gene match: 7. Generated by immunoSEQ multiplex PCR, the TCRdb table keeps only in-frame clones and is missing some. The table includes 140,000 to 150,000 clones, approximately 85% detected once. Input material: peripheral blood. This clonotype was sampled from a woman in her sixties or seventies with COVID-19, enrolled during active disease. The V call is TRBV30, the J call TRBJ1-2, with 10 bases aligning to TRBD1. In DNA form, the CDR3 reads TGTGCCCAGAGACGGACAGGGGGTGGCTACACCTTC. Its protein is CAQRRTGGGYTF.